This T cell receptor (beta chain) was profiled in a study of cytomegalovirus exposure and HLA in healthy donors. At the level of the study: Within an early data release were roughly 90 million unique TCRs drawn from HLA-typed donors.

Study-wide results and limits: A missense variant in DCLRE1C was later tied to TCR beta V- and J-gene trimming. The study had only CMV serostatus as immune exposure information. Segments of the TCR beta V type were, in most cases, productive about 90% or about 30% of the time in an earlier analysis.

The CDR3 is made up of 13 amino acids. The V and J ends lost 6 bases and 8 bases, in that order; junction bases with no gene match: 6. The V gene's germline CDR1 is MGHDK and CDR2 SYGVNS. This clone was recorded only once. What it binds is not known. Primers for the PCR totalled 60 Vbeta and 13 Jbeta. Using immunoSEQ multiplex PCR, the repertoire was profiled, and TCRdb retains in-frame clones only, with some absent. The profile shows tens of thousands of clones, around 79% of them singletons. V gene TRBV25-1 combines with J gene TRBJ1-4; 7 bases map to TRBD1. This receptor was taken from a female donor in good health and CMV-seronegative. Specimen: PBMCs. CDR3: CASRDRKEEKLFF. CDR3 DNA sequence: TGTGCCAGCAGGGACAGGAAGGAGGAAAAACTGTTTTTT.